These T cell receptor beta chains were read from a single sample in a study of T-cell reconstitution after alpha-beta-depleted transplantation in children. TCRdb ran MiXCR on the PCR reads and lists one entry per CDR3 protein. The table includes about 540,000 distinct CDR3 sequences, about 16% detected once. The sample consisted of PBMCs from the stem cell graft donor, taken from the stem cell graft. The receptors were sampled from a human donor who donated a stem cell graft to a child with acute lymphoblastic leukemia. CDR3s leave out the opening cysteine and the closing phenylalanine or tryptophan. The order of the fields is J gene, clone size, CDR3 length, V gene, CDR3 protein. A clone size is listed for some rows: how often the clone was seen (once, few, many), or a class if it is expanded.

j_call: TRBJ2-1; clone_size: few; cdr3_length: 11; v_call: TRBV4-1; cdr3_aa: ASRHSNKDEQF
j_call: TRBJ2-1; clone_size: few; cdr3_length: 13; v_call: TRBV11-3; cdr3_aa: ASSLLSGSNNEQF
j_call: TRBJ1-1; clone_size: .; cdr3_length: 11; v_call: TRBV20-1; cdr3_aa: SAPGGGNTEAF
j_call: TRBJ1-6; clone_size: few; cdr3_length: 13; v_call: TRBV6-5; cdr3_aa: ASSLTGGRNSPLH
j_call: TRBJ2-2; clone_size: .; cdr3_length: 14; v_call: TRBV6-5; cdr3_aa: ASSYLGPPSTGELF
j_call: TRBJ2-7; clone_size: .; cdr3_length: 12; v_call: TRBV27; cdr3_aa: ASSFTGQNYEQY
j_call: TRBJ1-2; clone_size: .; cdr3_length: 11; v_call: TRBV30; cdr3_aa: AWSGTGSYGYT
j_call: TRBJ1-1; clone_size: few; cdr3_length: 10; v_call: TRBV20-1; cdr3_aa: SALPGRGEAF
j_call: TRBJ1-2; clone_size: .; cdr3_length: 13; v_call: TRBV27; cdr3_aa: ASSLRGHPNYGYT
j_call: TRBJ2-1; clone_size: many; cdr3_length: 10; v_call: TRBV6-5; cdr3_aa: ASSRRDNEQF
j_call: TRBJ2-7; clone_size: .; cdr3_length: 13; v_call: TRBV5-1; cdr3_aa: ASSLGGARSYEQY
j_call: TRBJ2-5; clone_size: .; cdr3_length: 15; v_call: TRBV7-9; cdr3_aa: ASSSSQDRAFQETQY
j_call: TRBJ2-7; clone_size: .; cdr3_length: 12; v_call: TRBV11-2; cdr3_aa: ASSLGREVYEQY
j_call: TRBJ2-1; clone_size: few; cdr3_length: 13; v_call: TRBV19; cdr3_aa: ASSVQGAFYNEQF
j_call: TRBJ2-7; clone_size: .; cdr3_length: 11; v_call: TRBV29-1; cdr3_aa: SVEVQGEGEQY
j_call: TRBJ2-5; clone_size: .; cdr3_length: 12; v_call: TRBV5-6; cdr3_aa: ATAPDRGGETQY
j_call: TRBJ2-7; clone_size: .; cdr3_length: 13; v_call: TRBV5-1; cdr3_aa: ASSPRQGQDYEQY
j_call: TRBJ2-1; clone_size: few; cdr3_length: 12; v_call: TRBV5-1; cdr3_aa: ASSLVGWNNEQF
j_call: TRBJ2-7; clone_size: few; cdr3_length: 13; v_call: TRBV5-1; cdr3_aa: ASSFLGPSAYEQY
j_call: TRBJ2-3; clone_size: few; cdr3_length: 11; v_call: TRBV2; cdr3_aa: ASSDPFRGPQY
j_call: TRBJ2-7; clone_size: few; cdr3_length: 15; v_call: TRBV6-1; cdr3_aa: ASSRPGTASYLGEQY
j_call: TRBJ2-1; clone_size: .; cdr3_length: 13; v_call: TRBV4-1; cdr3_aa: ASSALAGVRREQF
j_call: TRBJ2-5; clone_size: .; cdr3_length: 13; v_call: TRBV5-1; cdr3_aa: ASSSSEGEVGTQY
j_call: TRBJ2-7; clone_size: .; cdr3_length: 12; v_call: TRBV19; cdr3_aa: ASTPGLAAYEQY
j_call: TRBJ1-4; clone_size: few; cdr3_length: 14; v_call: TRBV10-2; cdr3_aa: ASSESVGATNEKLF
j_call: TRBJ1-1; clone_size: many; cdr3_length: 13; v_call: TRBV2; cdr3_aa: ASTQEGGQGTEAF
j_call: TRBJ1-4; clone_size: .; cdr3_length: 11; v_call: TRBV12-3/TRBV12-4; cdr3_aa: ASSLWKGEKLF
j_call: TRBJ2-5; clone_size: few; cdr3_length: 12; v_call: TRBV4-1; cdr3_aa: ASSHTGGEETQY
j_call: TRBJ2-1; clone_size: .; cdr3_length: 15; v_call: TRBV20-1; cdr3_aa: SAKALLTIPSYNEQF
j_call: TRBJ2-7; clone_size: .; cdr3_length: 13; v_call: TRBV5-1; cdr3_aa: ASSYGQTETYEQY
j_call: TRBJ2-1; clone_size: .; cdr3_length: 13; v_call: TRBV12-3/TRBV12-4; cdr3_aa: ASRWGGVAYNEQF